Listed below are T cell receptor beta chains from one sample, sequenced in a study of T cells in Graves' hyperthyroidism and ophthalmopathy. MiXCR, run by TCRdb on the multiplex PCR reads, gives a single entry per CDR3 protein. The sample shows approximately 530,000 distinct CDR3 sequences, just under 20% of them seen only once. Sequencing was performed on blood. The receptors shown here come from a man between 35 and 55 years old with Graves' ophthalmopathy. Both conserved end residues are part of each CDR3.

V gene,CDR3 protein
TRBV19,CASSPDRWSEQYF
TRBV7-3,CASSAKPGQGAGGYTF
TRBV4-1,CASSLQEGRVYEQYF
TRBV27,CASSSGSLGTEAFF
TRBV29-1,CSVWTSGGNEQFF
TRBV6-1,CASSGDRGFQPQHF
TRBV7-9,CASSLALDYGYTF
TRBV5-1,CASSLLAGLSYNEQFF
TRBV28,CASGVRYEQYF
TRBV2,CASTGGGPGGEAFF
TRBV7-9,CASSSEGGTEAFF
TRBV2,CATARLAQETQYF
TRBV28,CASRTETTDTQYF
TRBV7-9,CASSPRDTQHQETQYF
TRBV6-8,CASSFSGGGQPQHF
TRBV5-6,CASSLDNLMHTGELFF
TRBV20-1,CSTQGRTTYNEQFF
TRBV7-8,CASSSHGFEQYF
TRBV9,CASSPRTDQETQYF
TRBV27,CASSLGRLGSVDTQYF
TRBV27,CASNRAGGNSPLHF
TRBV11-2,CASSLDHRGFQETQYF
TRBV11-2,CASSWTSGSNEQFF
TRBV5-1,CASRRGFDTEAFF
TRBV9,CASSPGTGWQSKQYF
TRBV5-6,CASSYRSRSYEQYF
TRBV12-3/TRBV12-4,CASSPTSGGITSTDTQYF
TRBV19,CASKGEGYSNQPQHF
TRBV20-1,CSAPDTGTGETQYF
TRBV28,CASSLGTGAAGYTF
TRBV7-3,CASSRGLGTEAFF
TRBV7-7,CASSQGQAQETQYF
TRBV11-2,CASSLRGGIKQYF
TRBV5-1,CASSLDQVVGANVLTF
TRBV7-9,CASSFLTRLHGLSEQFF
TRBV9,CASSPLYTGELFF
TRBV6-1,CASSERRSSYNSPLHF
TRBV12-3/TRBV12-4,CASSFVLAGAKNIQYF
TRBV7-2,CASSFPGLAGIEQFF
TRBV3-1,CASSLPTAYGYTF
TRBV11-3,CASSSPRQGGNEQFF
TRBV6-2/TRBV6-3,CASSQVLRGLIPEAFF
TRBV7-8,CASSSTGTSGRYEQFF
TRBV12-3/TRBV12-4,CASSTGPLGGYEQYF
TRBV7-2,CASGIASTDTQYF
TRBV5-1,CASSLLLPTDMNTEAFF
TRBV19,CASSLRGRPAYNEQFF
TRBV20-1,CSARDLAGDNEQFF
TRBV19,CASSIPGDSNQPQHF